A selection of T cell receptor beta chains follows, all from one sample in a study of circulating and synovial CD4+ cells in juvenile arthritis. Sequenced by immunoSEQ multiplex PCR; TCRdb stores in-frame clones only, minus some. Of about 34,000 clones in the sample, roughly 96% were seen once. Sequencing input: CD4+ T cells from blood. These TCRs come from a human donor with juvenile idiopathic arthritis. Both conserved end residues are part of each CDR3. The D gene is left open where the match is weak. Rows give clone size only sometimes, using once, few, many, or a class for an expanded clone.

v_call,j_call,clone_size,d_call,cdr3_aa,cdr3_nt
TRBV14,TRBJ2-1,.,TRBD1,CASSQDWRQGAGEQFF,TGTGCCAGCAGCCAAGATTGGAGACAGGGGGCAGGTGAGCAGTTCTTC
TRBV7-3,TRBJ2-2,.,TRBD2,CASSLRLAGAQGELFF,TGTGCCAGCAGCTTACGTCTAGCGGGGGCACAAGGGGAGCTGTTTTTT
TRBV4-1,TRBJ2-1,.,TRBD2,CASRSTGLPNNEQFF,TGCGCCAGCAGATCTACGGGACTACCTAACAATGAGCAGTTCTTC
TRBV29-1,TRBJ2-1,.,TRBD2,CSVEPRVSGRTSNEQFF,TGCAGCGTTGAACCTCGGGTTAGCGGGAGGACGAGCAATGAGCAGTTCTTC
TRBV5-6,TRBJ1-1,once,TRBD1,CASSARQGAWAEAFF,TGTGCCAGCAGCGCCAGACAGGGGGCGTGGGCTGAAGCTTTCTTT
TRBV7-2,TRBJ1-2,.,.,CASSPSGNYGYTF,TGTGCCAGCAGCCCGTCGGGGAACTATGGCTACACTTTC
TRBV28,TRBJ1-1,once,.,CASSLGQMNTEAFF,TGTGCCAGCAGTCTCGGACAGATGAACACTGAAGCTTTCTTT
TRBV27,TRBJ1-2,.,TRBD1,CASSPLTGNYGYTF,TGTGCCAGCAGTCCACTGACAGGGAACTATGGCTACACCTTC
TRBV4-2,TRBJ1-1,.,TRBD1,CASSQGHNRGTEAFF,TGTGCCAGCAGCCAAGGCCACAACAGGGGCACTGAAGCTTTCTTT
TRBV4-1,TRBJ1-1,.,.,CASSRQEVGTEAFF,TGCGCCAGCAGCCGACAGGAGGTAGGCACTGAAGCTTTCTTT
TRBV5-4,TRBJ2-1,.,TRBD2,CASSLEGLAGNEQFF,TGTGCCAGCAGCTTGGAGGGACTAGCGGGGAATGAGCAGTTCTTC
TRBV9,TRBJ2-5,.,.,CASSPQPTGSGETQYF,TGTGCCAGCAGCCCCCAACCTACAGGGTCCGGGGAGACCCAGTACTTC
TRBV29-1,TRBJ2-3,once,TRBD2,CSGERGAGDTQYF,TGCAGCGGAGAGCGGGGAGCGGGAGATACGCAGTATTTT
TRBV6-1,TRBJ1-5,.,TRBD1,CASRTGGQAQPQHF,TGTGCCAGCAGAACAGGGGGGCAAGCTCAGCCCCAGCATTTT